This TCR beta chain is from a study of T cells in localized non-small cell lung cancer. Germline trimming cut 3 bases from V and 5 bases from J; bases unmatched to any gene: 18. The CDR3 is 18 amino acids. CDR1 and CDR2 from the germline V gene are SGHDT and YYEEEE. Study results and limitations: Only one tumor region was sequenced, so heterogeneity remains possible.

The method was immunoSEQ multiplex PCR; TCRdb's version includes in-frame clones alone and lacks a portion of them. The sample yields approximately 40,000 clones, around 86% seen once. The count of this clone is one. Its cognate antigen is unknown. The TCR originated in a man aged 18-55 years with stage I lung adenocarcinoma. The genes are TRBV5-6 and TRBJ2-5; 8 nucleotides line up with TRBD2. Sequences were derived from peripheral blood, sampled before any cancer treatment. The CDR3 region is CASSSLMGLAGKRETQYF. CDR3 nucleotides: TGTGCCAGCAGCTCTCTAATGGGTTTAGCGGGGAAGCGGGAGACCCAGTACTTC. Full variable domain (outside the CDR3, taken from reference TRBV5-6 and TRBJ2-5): DAGVTQSPTHLIKTRGQQVTLRCSPKSGHDTVSWYQQALGQGPQFIFQYYEEEERQRGNFPDRFSGHQFPNYSSELNVNALLLGDSALYLCASSSLMGLAGKRETQYFGPGTRLLVL.